The 21 T cell receptor beta chains presented below share a single source sample, sequenced in a study of identical twins. One entry per CDR3 protein, called by TCRdb with MiXCR from the 5' RACE reads. The data hold about 340,000 distinct CDR3 sequences, with approximately 13% observed a single time. These data also formed part of another study, on yellow fever vaccine responses in identical twins.

The material sequenced was CD8+ T cells sorted from blood. The receptors derive from a woman aged 18 to 35 in good health.

Written as DNA, the CDR3 is TGTGCCAGCAGGGGGACTAGCGGAGACTACGAGCAGTACTTC. This translates into CASRGTSGDYEQYF. The gene calls are TRBV6-1 and TRBJ2-7; TRBD2 matches at 11 bases. J gave up 3 bases and V 6 bases, and 4 bases lay outside the gene matches. CDR3 length equals 14 residues. The germline V gene encodes CDR1 MNHNS and CDR2 SASEGT.

This clonotype showed up just a few times. The CDR3 spells CASSLARRAEADTQYF. The CDR3 DNA is TGTGCCAGCAGCTTAGCGCGAAGGGCAGAGGCAGATACGCAGTATTTT. V gene TRBV7-8 combines with J gene TRBJ2-3; D call uncertain. CDR1 and CDR2 (germline): SGHVS, FQNEAQ. Trimming cost V 0 bases and J 4 bases, with 14 bases left between them. The CDR3 is 16 amino acids.

This clonotype was counted ten times or more. This chain connects TRBV4-1 to TRBJ2-2; possibly TRBD1 or TRBD2 for D (5 bases each). The CDR3 covers 17 residues. Between the trimmed V and J ends, which lost 1 base and 4 bases, there was a span of 16 bases. Germline V gene sequence: CDR1 MGHRA, CDR2 YSYEKL. The CDR3 DNA is TGCGCCAGCAGCCAAGTTTGGGACCCGCAGGGCACCGGGGAGCTGTTTTTT. It is translated as CASSQVWDPQGTGELFF.

This clonotype has just a few counts. V gene TRBV5-5 combines with J gene TRBJ2-5; TRBD1 aligns across 11 bases. J lost 6 bases, V lost 4 bases, and 11 bases had no gene match. The CDR3 has 16 residues. Germline V gene sequence: CDR1 SGHKS, CDR2 YYEKEE (reference sequence). CDR3 protein: CASSPEAGTGGKTQYF. The CDR3 DNA sequence: TGTGCCAGCAGCCCAGAAGCCGGGACAGGGGGAAAGACCCAGTACTTC.

This clonotype has more than one count but fewer than ten. This chain links TRBV9 with TRBJ2-2; 11 bases are a match to TRBD2. CDR1 SGDLS and CDR2 YYNGEE come from the germline V gene. The trim removed 2 bases at V and 3 bases at J, leaving 6 bases unmatched. The CDR3 totals 17 residues. CDR3 DNA sequence: TGTGCCAGCAGCGTCCCTCTAGCGGGAGGAGACACCGGGGAGCTGTTTTTT. Its protein is CASSVPLAGGDTGELFF.

This clonotype was seen only a few times. V and J are TRBV12-3 or TRBV12-4 and TRBJ2-7; 14 bases map to TRBD2. Trimming at V came to 7 bases and at J to 2 bases, leaving 16 bases not matched to a gene. The CDR3 sequence is 19 residues long. The CDR3 loop is CASIIPGLAGVRRPYEQYF. The CDR3, as DNA: TGTGCCAGCATTATCCCGGGACTAGCGGGAGTGAGACGACCCTACGAGCAGTACTTC.

This clonotype has only a few counts. J is TRBJ2-5 and V is TRBV6-2 or TRBV6-3; 7 nucleotides match TRBD2. CDR1 is MNHEY and CDR2 is SVGEGT in the germline V gene. The CDR3 consists of 15 residues. The junction had 6 bases not matched to a gene; V was cut back by 4 bases and J by 1 base. CDR3 sequence reads: CASSSGGTTQETQYF. The CDR3, as DNA: TGTGCCAGCAGTTCAGGCGGGACTACCCAAGAGACCCAGTACTTC.

This rearrangement joins TRBV20-1 to TRBJ2-1; D call uncertain. The germline V gene has CDR1 DFQATT and CDR2 SNEGSKA (reference sequence). The CDR3 extends over 14 amino acids. The ends were cut back, 0 bases at V and 4 bases at J, with 10 bases in the middle. CDR3 nucleotide sequence: TGCAGTGCTAGAGAACATACTTATTACAATGAGCAGTTCTTC. Translation: CSAREHTYYNEQFF.

In this sample, this clonotype turned up many times. J is TRBJ2-3 and V is TRBV6-1; 8 bases line up with TRBD2. The germline CDR1 and CDR2 sequences are MNHNS and SASEGT. Germline trimming cut 10 bases from V and 6 bases from J; bases unmatched to any gene: 15. The CDR3 has 15 residues. Here the CDR3 DNA reads TGTGCCACCGCCCGGCTGAGCGGGGGCCAGGATACGCAGTATTTT. It encodes CATARLSGGQDTQYF.

The chain joins TRBV20-1 to TRBJ2-5; the match to TRBD1 covers 8 bases. The CDR3 is made up of 14 amino acids. Trimming took 6 bases from V and 4 from J; bases not matched to a gene: 10. The germline CDR1 and CDR2 sequences are DFQATT and SNEGSKA (reference sequence). The CDR3 here is CSASVRDRGETQYF. The CDR3 coding sequence is TGCAGTGCCTCCGTCCGAGACAGGGGAGAGACCCAGTACTTC.

This clonotype was found many times. The chain combines TRBV7-9 with TRBJ2-1; TRBD1 agrees at 7 bases. Per germline, CDR1 SEHNR and CDR2 FQNEAQ (reference sequence). The CDR3 loop spans 17 amino acids. V dropped 4 bases and J dropped 5; count of bases not matched to a gene: 14. The CDR3 protein is CASSSLNRGWENNEQFF. CDR3 DNA sequence: TGTGCCAGCAGCTCTCTCAACAGGGGTTGGGAGAACAATGAGCAGTTCTTC.

This clonotype appeared once. This CDR3 is CASSPLGRAIWETQYF. In DNA, the CDR3 is TGTGCCAGCAGTCCCCTGGGGAGGGCGATATGGGAGACCCAGTACTTC. The chain couples TRBV6-2 or TRBV6-3 to TRBJ2-5; TRBD2 matches 7 bases. The germline gives CDR1 MNHEY, CDR2 SVGEGT. The CDR3 is 16 residues long. J gave up 5 bases and V 5 bases, and 14 bases lay outside the gene matches.

This clonotype has just a few counts. This sequence joins TRBV24-1 and TRBJ2-2; weak D call: TRBD2 (6 bases). Germline V gene sequence: CDR1 KGHDR, CDR2 SFDVKD. The CDR3 totals 14 residues. Trimming cost V 2 bases and J 5 bases, with 8 bases left between them. This CDR3 reads CATSDSGLTGELFF. The CDR3, as DNA: TGTGCCACCAGTGATTCCGGACTAACCGGGGAGCTGTTTTTT.

In its sample, this clonotype was seen a few times. The chain links TRBV27 to TRBJ2-5; a weak D match, TRBD2 (5 bases). V lost 0 bases and J 1 base, leaving 6 bases between the germline ends. The CDR3 length is 14 residues. Per germline, CDR1 MNHEY and CDR2 SMNVEV (reference sequence). The CDR3 DNA follows: TGTGCCAGCAGTTTATCGAGGGCCCAAGAGACCCAGTACTTC. Amino acids: CASSLSRAQETQYF.

The chain links TRBV2 to TRBJ2-5; tentative D call: TRBD1 (5 bases). Trimming left V 5 bases short and J 4 bases short, with 17 bases between. Germline values: CDR1 SNHLY, CDR2 FYNNEI. The CDR3 loop spans 15 amino acids. This CDR3 reads CASSSDTKTGETQYF. The CDR3, as DNA: TGTGCCAGCAGTTCGGACACCAAAACGGGAGAGACCCAGTACTTC.

This chain links TRBV12-3 or TRBV12-4 with TRBJ1-5; D is perhaps TRBD1 (6 bases). The CDR3 has 12 residues. The V and J ends lost 1 base and 13 bases respectively, with 11 bases between them. CDR3 sequence: CASSLVRGSQHF. Written as DNA, the CDR3 is TGTGCCAGCAGTTTAGTCAGGGGTTCTCAGCATTTT.

This clonotype was seen a handful of times. This chain joins TRBV20-1 and TRBJ2-1; 10 nucleotides agree with TRBD2. This CDR3 region has 15 residues. CDR1 is DFQATT, CDR2 SNEGSKA, per germline (reference sequence). With 6 bases clipped from V and 7 bases from J, the junction kept 12 bases outside the gene matches. CDR3 region: CSAESLAGANNEQFF. In DNA form, the CDR3 reads TGCAGTGCCGAGTCGCTAGCGGGGGCTAATAATGAGCAGTTCTTC.

This clonotype was detected only a few times. The CDR3 is CASSLGEYSYEQYF. In DNA form, the CDR3 reads TGTGCCAGCAGTTTAGGGGAATACTCCTACGAGCAGTACTTC. The chain combines TRBV12-3 or TRBV12-4 with TRBJ2-7; D is uncertain. The CDR3 covers 14 residues. The V end lost 1 base, the J end lost 0 bases, and 7 bases lay between the germline ends.

This clonotype showed up just a few times. The chain recombines TRBV28 with TRBJ2-4, with 9 bases lining up with TRBD1. Germline V gives CDR1 MDHEN, CDR2 SYDVKM. Trimming took 6 bases from V and 1 from J; bases not matched to a gene: 16. This CDR3 has 19 amino acids. DNA for the CDR3: TGTGCCAGCAGCTACCCCCGGGACAGGGCCTTTGGTGCCAAAAACATTCAGTACTTC. This sequence encodes CASSYPRDRAFGAKNIQYF. Supplemented by reference TRBV28 and TRBJ2-4, the full variable domain reads DVKVTQSSRYLVKRTGEKVFLECVQDMDHENMFWYRQDPGLGLRLIYFSYDVKMKEKGDIPEGYSVSREKKERFSLILESASTNQTSMYLCASSYPRDRAFGAKNIQYFGAGTRLSVL.

The chain links TRBV27 to TRBJ2-7, with 7 bases that match TRBD1. Trimming at V came to 5 bases and at J to 0 bases, leaving 7 bases not matched to a gene. CDR1 is MNHEY and CDR2 is SMNVEV in the germline V gene (reference sequence). This CDR3 spans 15 amino acids. CDR3 in amino acids: CASSPRQGRSYEQYF. The CDR3 coding sequence is TGTGCCAGCAGTCCCAGACAGGGTCGCTCCTACGAGCAGTACTTC.

This clonotype was counted at least ten times. V is TRBV4-1 and J is TRBJ2-5; weak D call: TRBD2 (6 bases). Trimming pared 2 bases from V and 2 bases from J, leaving 18 bases between. Germline values: CDR1 MGHRA, CDR2 YSYEKL. The CDR3 covers 17 residues. CDR3 amino acids: CASSQTTAAGSQETQYF. The CDR3 region has the DNA TGCGCCAGCAGCCAAACAACAGCGGCGGGAAGTCAAGAGACCCAGTACTTC.